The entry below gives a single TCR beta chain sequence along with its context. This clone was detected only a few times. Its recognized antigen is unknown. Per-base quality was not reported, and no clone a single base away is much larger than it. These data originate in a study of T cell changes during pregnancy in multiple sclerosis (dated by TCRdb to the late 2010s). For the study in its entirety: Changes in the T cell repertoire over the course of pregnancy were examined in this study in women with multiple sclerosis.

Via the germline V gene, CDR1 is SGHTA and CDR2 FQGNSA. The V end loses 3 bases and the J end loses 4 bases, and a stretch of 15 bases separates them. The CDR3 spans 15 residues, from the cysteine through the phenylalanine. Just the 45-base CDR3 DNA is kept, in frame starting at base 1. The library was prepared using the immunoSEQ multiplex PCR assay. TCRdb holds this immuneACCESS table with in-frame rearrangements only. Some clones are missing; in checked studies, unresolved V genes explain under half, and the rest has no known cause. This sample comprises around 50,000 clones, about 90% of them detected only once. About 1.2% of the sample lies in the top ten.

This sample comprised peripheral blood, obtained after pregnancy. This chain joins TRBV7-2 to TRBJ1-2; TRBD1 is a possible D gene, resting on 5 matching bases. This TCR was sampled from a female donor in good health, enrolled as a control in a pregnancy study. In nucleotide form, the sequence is TGTGCCAGCAGCTTCCGTGGGGGGGTTCTCTATGGCTACACCTTC. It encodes CASSFRGGVLYGYTF.